This T cell receptor (beta chain) is from a study of cytomegalovirus exposure and HLA in healthy donors. Study-level information: Samples from HLA-typed donors yielded some 85 million unique TCRs in an early data release.

This CDR3 has 16 amino acids. The V and J ends lost 7 bases and 0 bases respectively, with 16 bases between them. Germline lookup yields CDR1 MNHEY and CDR2 SMNVEV (reference sequence). General study points: When analyzed later, a missense DCLRE1C variant was found to be linked to TCR beta V- and J-gene trimming. A list of roughly 180 TCR beta chains associated with cytomegalovirus was given. Most observed TCR sequences were rare, whereas some public TCRs were detected in many donors.

The PCR made use of 60 Vbeta and 13 Jbeta primers. The method was immunoSEQ multiplex PCR; TCRdb's version includes in-frame clones alone and lacks a portion of them. The sample records about 150,000 clones, approximately 73% being singletons. On this clone: The antigen remains unidentified.

The sequenced sample consisted of PBMCs. The rearrangement uses TRBV27 and TRBJ2-1; TRBD2 is a possible D gene (6 bases). This receptor was taken from a woman under 30 in good health and CMV-seronegative. The CDR3 spells CASTPLASSSYNEQFF. CDR3 nucleotide sequence: TGTGCCAGCACCCCTCTAGCGTCGAGCTCCTACAATGAGCAGTTCTTC.